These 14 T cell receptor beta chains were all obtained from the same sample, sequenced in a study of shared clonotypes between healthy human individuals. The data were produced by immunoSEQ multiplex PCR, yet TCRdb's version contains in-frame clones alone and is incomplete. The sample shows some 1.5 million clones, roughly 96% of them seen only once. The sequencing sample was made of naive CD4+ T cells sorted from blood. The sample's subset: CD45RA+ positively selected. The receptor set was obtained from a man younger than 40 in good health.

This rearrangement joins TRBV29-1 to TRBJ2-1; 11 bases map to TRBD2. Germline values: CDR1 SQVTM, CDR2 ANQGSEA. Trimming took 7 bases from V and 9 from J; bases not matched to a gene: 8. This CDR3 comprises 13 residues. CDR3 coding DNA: TGCAGCGGGCAGACTAGCGGGGTTGGTGAGCAGTTCTTC. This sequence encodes CSGQTSGVGEQFF.

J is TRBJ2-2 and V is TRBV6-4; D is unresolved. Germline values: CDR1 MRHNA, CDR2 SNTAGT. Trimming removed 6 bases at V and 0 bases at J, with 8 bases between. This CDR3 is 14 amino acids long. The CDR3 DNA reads TGTGCCAGCAGAGGCGGATCGAACACCGGGGAGCTGTTTTTT. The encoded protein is CASRGGSNTGELFF.

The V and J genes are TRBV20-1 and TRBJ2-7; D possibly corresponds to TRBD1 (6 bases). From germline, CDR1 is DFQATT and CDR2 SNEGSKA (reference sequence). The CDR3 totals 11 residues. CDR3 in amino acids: CRVTGPYEQYF. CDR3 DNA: TGCAGGGTGACAGGCCCCTACGAGCAGTACTTC.

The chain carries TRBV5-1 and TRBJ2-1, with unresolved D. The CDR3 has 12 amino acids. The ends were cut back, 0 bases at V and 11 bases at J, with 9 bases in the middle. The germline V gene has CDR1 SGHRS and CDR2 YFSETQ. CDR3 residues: CASSLEWGKQFF. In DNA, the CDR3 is TGCGCCAGCAGCTTGGAGTGGGGAAAGCAGTTCTTC.

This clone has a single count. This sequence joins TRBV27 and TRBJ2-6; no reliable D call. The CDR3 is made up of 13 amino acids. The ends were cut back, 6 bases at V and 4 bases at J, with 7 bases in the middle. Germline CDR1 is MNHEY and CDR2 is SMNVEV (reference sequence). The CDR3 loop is CASRAAGANVLTF. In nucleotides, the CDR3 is TGTGCCAGCAGGGCCGCCGGGGCCAACGTCCTGACTTTC.

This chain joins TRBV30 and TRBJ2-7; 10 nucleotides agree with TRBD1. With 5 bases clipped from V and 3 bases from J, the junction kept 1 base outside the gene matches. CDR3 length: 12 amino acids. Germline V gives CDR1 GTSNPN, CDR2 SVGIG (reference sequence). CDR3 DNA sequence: TGTGCCTGGGGACAGGGGGTCTACGAGCAGTACTTC. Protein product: CAWGQGVYEQYF.

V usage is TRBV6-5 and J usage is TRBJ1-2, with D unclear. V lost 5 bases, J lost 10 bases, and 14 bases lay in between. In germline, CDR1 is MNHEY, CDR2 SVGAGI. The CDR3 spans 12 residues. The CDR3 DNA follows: TGTGCCAGCAGTACCCGGGCCGGGGACTACACCTTC. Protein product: CASSTRAGDYTF.

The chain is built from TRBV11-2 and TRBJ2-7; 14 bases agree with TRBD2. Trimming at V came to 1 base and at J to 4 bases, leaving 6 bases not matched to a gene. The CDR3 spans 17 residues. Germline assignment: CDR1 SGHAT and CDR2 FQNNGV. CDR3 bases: TGTGCCAGCAGCTTAGGCGGGACTAGCGGGAGAAATTACGAGCAGTACTTC. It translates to CASSLGGTSGRNYEQYF.

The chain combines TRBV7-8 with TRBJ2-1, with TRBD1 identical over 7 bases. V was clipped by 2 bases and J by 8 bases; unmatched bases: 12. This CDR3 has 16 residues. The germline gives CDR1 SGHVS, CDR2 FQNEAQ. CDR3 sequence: CASSLSTGAPRYEQFF. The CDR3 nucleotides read TGTGCCAGCAGCTTATCAACAGGGGCACCTAGGTATGAGCAGTTCTTC. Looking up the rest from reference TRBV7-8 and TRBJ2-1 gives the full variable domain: GAGVSQSPRYKVAKRGQDVALRCDPISGHVSLFWYQQALGQGPEFLTYFQNEAQLDKSGLPSDRFFAERPEGSVSTLKIQRTQQEDSAVYLCASSLSTGAPRYEQFFGPGTRLTVL.

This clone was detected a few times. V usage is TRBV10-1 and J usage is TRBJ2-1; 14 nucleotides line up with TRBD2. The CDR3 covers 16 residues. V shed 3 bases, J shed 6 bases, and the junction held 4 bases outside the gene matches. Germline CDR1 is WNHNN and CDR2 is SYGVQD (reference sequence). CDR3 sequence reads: CASSDWTSGRSNEQFF. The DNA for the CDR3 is TGCGCCAGCAGTGACTGGACTAGCGGGAGGTCCAATGAGCAGTTCTTC.

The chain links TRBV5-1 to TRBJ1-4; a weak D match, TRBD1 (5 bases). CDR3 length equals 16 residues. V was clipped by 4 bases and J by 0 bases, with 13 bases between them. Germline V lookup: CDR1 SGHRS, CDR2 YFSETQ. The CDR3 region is CASSRDAGATNEKLFF. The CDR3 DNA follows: TGCGCCAGCAGCCGGGACGCGGGGGCAACTAATGAAAAACTGTTTTTT.

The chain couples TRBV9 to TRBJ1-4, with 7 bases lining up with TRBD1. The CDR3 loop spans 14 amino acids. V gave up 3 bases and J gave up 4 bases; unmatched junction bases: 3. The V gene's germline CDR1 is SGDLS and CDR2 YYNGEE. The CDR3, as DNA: TGTGCCAGCAGCGAGGGACAGTTTAATGAAAAACTGTTTTTT. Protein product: CASSEGQFNEKLFF.

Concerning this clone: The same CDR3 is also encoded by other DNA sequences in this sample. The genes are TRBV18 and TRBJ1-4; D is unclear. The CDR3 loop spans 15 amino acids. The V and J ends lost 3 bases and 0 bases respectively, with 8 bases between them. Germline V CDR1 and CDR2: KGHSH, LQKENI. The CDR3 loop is CASSPPSATNEKLFF. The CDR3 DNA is TGTGCCAGCTCACCGCCCTCTGCAACTAATGAAAAACTGTTTTTT.

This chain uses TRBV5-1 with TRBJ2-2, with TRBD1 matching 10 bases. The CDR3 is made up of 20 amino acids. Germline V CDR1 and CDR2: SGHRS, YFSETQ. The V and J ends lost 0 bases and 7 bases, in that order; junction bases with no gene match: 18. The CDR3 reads CASSLGDRGHKREYIGELFF. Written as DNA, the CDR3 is TGCGCCAGCAGCTTGGGCGACAGGGGGCACAAGCGGGAGTATATCGGGGAGCTGTTTTTT.